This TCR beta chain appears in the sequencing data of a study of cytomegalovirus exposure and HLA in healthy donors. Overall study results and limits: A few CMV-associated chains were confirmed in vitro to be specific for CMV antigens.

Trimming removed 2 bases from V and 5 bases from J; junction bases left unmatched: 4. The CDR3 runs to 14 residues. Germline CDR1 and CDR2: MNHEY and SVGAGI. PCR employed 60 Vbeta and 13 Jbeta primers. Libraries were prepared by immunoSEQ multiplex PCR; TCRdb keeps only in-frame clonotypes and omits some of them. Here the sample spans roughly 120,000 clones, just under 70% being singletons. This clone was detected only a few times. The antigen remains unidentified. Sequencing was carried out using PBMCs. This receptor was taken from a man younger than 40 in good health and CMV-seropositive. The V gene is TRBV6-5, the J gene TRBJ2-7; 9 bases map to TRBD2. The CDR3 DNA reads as TGTGCCAGCAGTTACCTAGCGGGGTCCCACGAGCAGTACTTC. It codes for CASSYLAGSHEQYF.